The 17 T cell receptor beta chains in this list originate from one sample, sequenced in a study of cytomegalovirus exposure and HLA in healthy donors. Researchers ran the PCR with 60 Vbeta and 13 Jbeta primers. Some clones are missing from TCRdb's copy, which holds only in-frame ones; the method was immunoSEQ multiplex PCR. The sample holds 170,000 or so clones, around 80% seen once. The sequencing input was PBMCs. The origin of the receptors is a man between 18 and 35 years old in good health and CMV-seronegative.

V is TRBV7-9 and J is TRBJ1-2; TRBD1 might be the D (5 bases). V was pared by 11 bases and J by 3 bases, with 25 bases between. CDR1 is SEHNR and CDR2 is FQNEAQ in the germline V gene (reference sequence). There are 16 residues in the CDR3. CDR3 nucleotide sequence: TGTGCCGGGGGGGATGTTTTGGAACCACTAGACTATGGCTACACCTTC. Its translation is CAGGDVLEPLDYGYTF.

This chain joins TRBV19 and TRBJ1-5; TRBD1 matches 11 bases. Germline lookup yields CDR1 LNHDA and CDR2 SQIVND (reference sequence). Losses at the gene ends were 7 bases for V and 1 base for J; bases not matched to a gene: 3. The CDR3 is 15 residues long. The CDR3 sequence is CASTWTGGSNQPQHF. The CDR3 DNA reads TGTGCCAGTACCTGGACAGGGGGCAGCAATCAGCCCCAGCATTTT.

Points on this clone: Sequence at one end of the junction differs from germline and may be a read error. This chain links TRBV7-7 with TRBJ2-5; 10 bases are shared with TRBD2. This CDR3 contains 15 residues. Germline CDR1 is SSHAT and CDR2 is FNYEAQ (reference sequence). In DNA form, the CDR3 reads TGTGCTAGCAGCTCCCGGACTAGCGGCCAAGAGACCCAGTACTTC. Translated: CASSSRTSGQETQYF.

The chain employs TRBV6-5 and TRBJ2-5; D gene uncertain. The CDR3 totals 13 residues. From germline, CDR1 is MNHEY and CDR2 SVGAGI. Trimming removed 6 bases from V and 0 bases from J, with 8 bases in between. CDR3 DNA sequence: TGTGCCAGCAGAATATTAAACCAAGAGACCCAGTACTTC. This gives the protein CASRILNQETQYF.

The rearrangement uses TRBV7-3 and TRBJ2-3; the D gene is possibly TRBD2 (7 bases). The V end was cut by 1 base, the J end by 2 bases, with 16 bases between. This CDR3 region has 17 residues. CDR1 is SGHTA and CDR2 is FQGTGA in the germline V gene. The CDR3 DNA is TGTGCCAGCAGCTTAAGTCGGGCGGGGGCCCTCACAGATACGCAGTATTTT. Translating gives CASSLSRAGALTDTQYF.

The rearrangement uses TRBV7-2 and TRBJ2-5, with 11 bases lining up with TRBD2. The DNA matches TRBJ2-7 better at its end, which makes the J call doubtful. Per the germline V gene, CDR1 is SGHTA and CDR2 is FQGNSA. The CDR3 has 15 amino acids. This chain's CDR3 is CASSHRLAGFYEQYF. The CDR3 nucleotides read TGTGCCAGCAGCCACCGACTAGCGGGGTTCTACGAGCAGTACTTC.

This clone was observed a handful of times. This rearrangement joins TRBV7-9 to TRBJ2-2, with TRBD2 identical over 8 bases. Trimming removed 5 bases from V and 5 bases from J; junction bases left unmatched: 13. The CDR3 is 17 amino acids. Looked up from germline, CDR1 is SEHNR and CDR2 is FQNEAQ (reference sequence). The CDR3 region is CASSPRTSSRRTGELFF. CDR3 in DNA: TGTGCCAGCAGCCCTCGGACTAGCTCCAGGCGAACCGGGGAGCTGTTTTTT.

This chain connects TRBV19 to TRBJ1-1, with D perhaps TRBD1 (5 bases). The V end lost 6 bases, the J end lost 3 bases, and 11 bases lay between the germline ends. From germline, CDR1 is LNHDA and CDR2 SQIVND (reference sequence). This CDR3 comprises 13 residues. The CDR3: CASSILRDTEAFF. CDR3 nucleotides: TGTGCCAGTAGCATACTCAGGGACACTGAAGCTTTCTTT.

The chain carries TRBV30 and TRBJ1-3; the D gene is possibly TRBD1 (6 bases). Germline loops: CDR1 GTSNPN, CDR2 SVGIG (reference sequence). V lost 3 bases and J lost 4, with 16 bases in between. The CDR3 has 15 amino acids. The DNA for the CDR3 is TGTGCCTGGAGAGAGAACAGGGTATTAGGAAACACCATATATTTT. Its translation: CAWRENRVLGNTIYF. Combining the CDR3 with reference TRBV30 and TRBJ1-3 gives the whole variable domain SQTIHQWPATLVQPVGSPLSLECTVEGTSNPNLYWYRQAAGRGLQLLFYSVGIGQISSEVPQNLSASRPQDRQFILSSKKLLLSDSGFYLCAWRENRVLGNTIYFGEGSWLTVV.

This sequence joins TRBV2 and TRBJ1-1, with D possibly being TRBD1 (6 bases). The germline V gene encodes CDR1 SNHLY and CDR2 FYNNEI. Deletions cut 4 bases from V and 10 bases from J, with 13 bases between. The CDR3 totals 12 residues. As DNA, the CDR3 is TGTGCCAGCAGTGCCCCCCCCAGGGGAGCTTTCTTT. Its protein is CASSAPPRGAFF.

The chain combines TRBV2 with TRBJ1-5, with no clear D. CDR1 is SNHLY, CDR2 FYNNEI, per germline. This CDR3 comprises 14 residues. V was cut by 6 bases and J by 0 bases, with 9 bases left in between. DNA of the CDR3: TGTGCCAGCAGGGACTTTTATAGCAATCAGCCCCAGCATTTT. Residues: CASRDFYSNQPQHF.

This chain joins TRBV23-1 and TRBJ1-2, with D uncertain. TRBV23-1 is classed as an ORF, of uncertain function. V lost 8 bases and J 2 bases, leaving 15 bases between the germline ends. The CDR3 spans 14 residues. CDR3 loop: CASRRRGSNYGYTF. The CDR3 coding sequence is TGCGCCAGCCGCCGTCGAGGATCGAACTATGGCTACACCTTC.

The chain links TRBV7-2 to TRBJ2-7; D unresolved. The CDR3 is 14 amino acids. Germline V CDR1 and CDR2: SGHTA, FQGNSA. V was shortened by 3 bases and J by 0 bases, with 9 bases between the two germline ends. CDR3 in amino acids: CASSFEWSSYEQYF. DNA of the CDR3: TGTGCCAGCAGCTTCGAGTGGAGCTCCTACGAGCAGTACTTC.

The genes are TRBV15 and TRBJ2-1; weak D call: TRBD2 (5 bases). Trimming removed 8 bases at V and 2 bases at J, with 13 bases between. Germline loops: CDR1 LNHNV, CDR2 YYDKDF (reference sequence). The CDR3 length is 14 residues. CDR3: CATARAGPYNEQFF. In DNA, the CDR3 is TGTGCCACCGCCCGGGCGGGCCCCTACAATGAGCAGTTCTTC.

CDR3 sequence reads: CASSTPQGGRTDTQYF. CDR3 DNA sequence: TGTGCCAGTAGTACCCCCCAAGGCGGGAGGACAGATACGCAGTATTTT. V gene TRBV19 combines with J gene TRBJ2-3, with TRBD2 matching over 8 bases. The CDR3 is made up of 16 amino acids. Germline assignment: CDR1 LNHDA and CDR2 SQIVND (reference sequence). J gave up 3 bases and V 4 bases, and 9 bases lay outside the gene matches.

The CDR3 protein is CASSQIPGSEAFF. DNA of the CDR3: TGCGCCAGCAGCCAAATACCGGGATCTGAAGCTTTCTTT. The chain carries TRBV4-3 and TRBJ1-1, with D unresolved. Trimming removed 2 bases at V and 6 bases at J, with 10 bases between. The CDR3 consists of 13 residues. CDR1 is LGHNA and CDR2 is YSLEER in the germline V gene.

The J gene is TRBJ2-3, the V gene TRBV5-1; tentative D call: TRBD1 (5 bases). Germline V lookup: CDR1 SGHRS, CDR2 YFSETQ. V lost 4 bases to trimming and J lost 2 bases, with 17 bases between them. The CDR3 sequence is 16 residues long. The CDR3 DNA reads as TGCGCCAGCAGCCCCCTGACAGCAGACTCCACAGATACGCAGTATTTT. It is translated as CASSPLTADSTDTQYF.